This T cell receptor (beta chain) is from a study of blood T cells in healthy people across ages. Sample-barcoded 5' priming and a J-beta primer mix drove a second PCR of roughly 7 to 11 cycles. All cDNA molecules were each tagged by a template-switch adaptor with 12 random nucleotides. TCRdb passed the 5' RACE reads through MiXCR, listing each CDR3 protein once. The sample comprises 800,000 to 950,000 distinct CDR3 sequences, about 36% of which are singletons, and 10% to 15% rests with the top ten. Whole-study results and caveats: Unsorted PBMCs blocked a conclusive comparison of naive and antigen-experienced cells. Naive T cell percentage and TCR beta diversity correlated strongly.

CDR1 is SNHLY, CDR2 FYNNEI, per germline. The length of the CDR3 is 12 residues. Trimming cost V 8 bases and J 9 bases, with 14 bases left between them. On this clonotype itself: Its antigen is as yet unknown.

Caucasian individuals from Russia who were healthy and aged 6 to 90 acted as donors. This clonotype was sampled from a man younger than 35 in good health. V usage is TRBV2 and J usage is TRBJ2-1; tentatively, D is TRBD2 (5 bases). The sequenced sample consisted of blood. The CDR3 reads CASLRTLLEQFF. The DNA for the CDR3 is TGTGCCAGCTTACGGACTCTCCTTGAGCAGTTCTTC. Complete variable domain (other parts from reference TRBV2 and TRBJ2-1): EPEVTQTPSHQVTQMGQEVILRCVPISNHLYFYWYRQILGQKVEFLVSFYNNEISEKSEIFDDQFSVERPDGSNFTLKIRSTKLEDSAMYFCASLRTLLEQFFGPGTRLTVL.